This T cell receptor (beta chain) emerged from a study of cytomegalovirus exposure and HLA in healthy donors. Turning to the study itself: Among the approximately 410 genotyped donors, 70% to 90% were placed in the Caucasian-associated ancestry cluster.

Study results and caveats: Analyzed later, association rates of TCRs varied across HLA loci, with DRB1 most and HLA-C fewest. Later analysis associated a missense DCLRE1C variant with TCR beta V- and J-gene trimming.

The PCR ran on 60 Vbeta and 13 Jbeta primers. The authors' processing: Unique TCR beta chains totaled approximately 83 million in a later count, with 8.5 million to 12 million of them shared. This table comes from immunoSEQ multiplex PCR, and its TCRdb copy is limited to in-frame clones, with some not included. V, J and clone size were drawn from that table, and D and trimming were deduced from the DNA. Counted here are around 100,000 clones, 73% occurring once; the ten biggest clones make up under 4.5%. Germline V gives CDR1 SGHVS, CDR2 FNYEAQ. The junction had 9 bases not matched to a gene; V was cut back by 3 bases and J by 6 bases. The CDR3 consists of 15 residues. Worth noting for this clone: Its antigen is not known.

The V and J genes are TRBV7-6 and TRBJ2-3; TRBD1 matches at 7 bases. The receptor was derived from a man aged 40-55 years in good health and CMV-seronegative. The sample was PBMCs. This CDR3 is CASSFQQGRGDTQYF. In DNA form, the CDR3 reads TGTGCCAGCAGCTTTCAACAGGGGAGAGGGGATACGCAGTATTTT.